This T cell receptor (beta chain) stems from a study of blood T cells in healthy people across ages. Primed by a sample-barcoded 5' primer and a J-beta primer mix, a second PCR proceeded for 7 to 11 cycles. TCRdb redid the calling of the 5' RACE reads with MiXCR, one entry per CDR3 protein. The sample shows over 1,200,000 distinct CDR3 sequences, roughly 60% of them seen only once. The CDR3 consists of 15 residues. Trimming removed 1 base from V and 2 bases from J, with 12 bases in between. Germline lookup yields CDR1 GTSNPN and CDR2 SVGIG (reference sequence). Study-level results: It was the long-lived donors that had more naive CD4+ cells and higher diversity than aged donors.

About this clonotype itself: Its antigen remains unidentified.

This clonotype was sampled from a young man in good health. The sample consisted of blood. The chain recombines TRBV30 with TRBJ2-1, with D tentatively TRBD2 (6 bases). The CDR3 DNA sequence: TGTGCCTGGAGTGGCGAGGCGGGAACCTACAATGAGCAGTTCTTC. Translated: CAWSGEAGTYNEQFF.